The 6 T cell receptor beta chains presented below share a single source sample, sequenced in a study of T cell responses to AZD1222 COVID-19 vaccine. The method was immunoSEQ multiplex PCR; TCRdb's version includes in-frame clones alone and lacks a portion of them. The sample includes 100,000 to 150,000 clones, 75% to 95% of them seen just once. The source material was peripheral blood, sampled 28 days after the second AZD1222 dose. These receptor sequences come from an adult who received the AZD1222 COVID-19 vaccine.

The gene calls are TRBV5-4 and TRBJ1-4, with a weak D call TRBD1 (5 bases). There are 17 residues in the CDR3. V lost 4 bases and J 1 base, leaving 17 bases between the germline ends. Germline V lookup: CDR1 SGHNT, CDR2 YYREEE (reference sequence). CDR3: CASSRGEGKKTNEKLFF. CDR3 in DNA: TGTGCCAGCAGCCGGGGGGAGGGGAAGAAAACTAATGAAAAACTGTTTTTT.

V is TRBV7-8 and J is TRBJ2-7, with a weak D call TRBD1 (6 bases). This CDR3 contains 14 residues. Trimming removed 4 bases from V and 3 bases from J, with 13 bases in between. Germline-derived CDR1 and CDR2 are SGHVS and FQNEAQ. CDR3 nucleotide sequence: TGTGCCAGCAGCTCCCTCGAGGGGGACTACGAGCAGTACGTC. Translating gives CASSSLEGDYEQYV.

This clone was detected a few times. The chain links TRBV3-1 (or the pseudogene TRBV3-2) to TRBJ1-6; no definite D call. V was trimmed by 1 base and J by 9 bases, leaving 13 bases between them. CDR1 LGHDT and CDR2 YNNKEL come from the germline V gene (reference sequence). The CDR3 length is 15 residues. The CDR3, as DNA: TGTGCCAGCAGCCAAGTGGATGGGGTGGGTTCACCCCTCCACTTT. Translating it yields CASSQVDGVGSPLHF.

The V call is TRBV7-8, the J call TRBJ1-2; D remains ambiguous. The CDR3 loop spans 16 amino acids. V was clipped by 1 base and J by 0 bases, with 12 bases between them. CDR1 SGHVS and CDR2 FQNEAQ come from the germline V gene. In DNA form, the CDR3 reads TGTGCCAGCAGCTTAGTTCCCCAAGGAGCTAACTATGGCTACACCTTC. It yields the protein CASSLVPQGANYGYTF.

The chain combines TRBV30 with TRBJ1-3; D is ambiguous. The CDR3 spans 13 residues. V lost 3 bases, J lost 0 bases, and 6 bases lay in between. Germline V lookup: CDR1 GTSNPN, CDR2 SVGIG (reference sequence). CDR3 DNA sequence: TGTGCCTGGAGCGGGAACTCTGGAAACACCATATATTTT. This translates into CAWSGNSGNTIYF.

The chain employs TRBV3-1 (or the pseudogene TRBV3-2) and TRBJ2-1; TRBD1 matches 7 bases. Germline loops: CDR1 LGHDT, CDR2 YNNKEL (reference sequence). V lost 1 base to trimming and J lost 7 bases; unmatched junction nucleotides: 4. The CDR3 covers 14 residues. The CDR3 DNA reads TGTGCCAGCAGCCAAGTGGACAGGAAGAATGAGCAGTTCTTC. Its translation: CASSQVDRKNEQFF.